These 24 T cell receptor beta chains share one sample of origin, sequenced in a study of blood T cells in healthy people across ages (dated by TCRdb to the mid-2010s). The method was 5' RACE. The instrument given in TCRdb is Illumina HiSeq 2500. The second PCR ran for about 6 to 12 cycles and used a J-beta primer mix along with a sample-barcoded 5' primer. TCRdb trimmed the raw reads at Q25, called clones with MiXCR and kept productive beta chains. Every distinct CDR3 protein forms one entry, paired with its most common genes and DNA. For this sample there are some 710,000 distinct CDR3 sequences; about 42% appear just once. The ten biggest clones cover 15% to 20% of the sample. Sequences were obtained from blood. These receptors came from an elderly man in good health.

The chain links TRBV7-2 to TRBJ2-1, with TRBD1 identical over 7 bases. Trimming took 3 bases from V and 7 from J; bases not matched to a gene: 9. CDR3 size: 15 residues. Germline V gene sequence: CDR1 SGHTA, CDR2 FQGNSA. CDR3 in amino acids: CASSLRGPGENEQFF. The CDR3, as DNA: TGTGCCAGCAGCTTGAGGGGGCCTGGGGAAAATGAGCAGTTCTTC. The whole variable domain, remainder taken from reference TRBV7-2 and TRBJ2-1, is GAGVSQSPSNKVTEKGKDVELRCDPISGHTALYWYRQSLGQGLEFLIYFQGNSAPDKSGLPSDRFSAERTGGSVSTLTIQRTQQEDSAVYLCASSLRGPGENEQFFGPGTRLTVL.

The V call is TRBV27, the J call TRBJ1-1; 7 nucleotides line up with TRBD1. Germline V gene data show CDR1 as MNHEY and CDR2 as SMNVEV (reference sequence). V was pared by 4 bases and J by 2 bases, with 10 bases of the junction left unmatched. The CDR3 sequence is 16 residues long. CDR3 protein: CASSSIMNRGNTEAFF. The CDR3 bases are TGTGCCAGCAGTTCCATTATGAACAGGGGTAACACTGAAGCTTTCTTT.

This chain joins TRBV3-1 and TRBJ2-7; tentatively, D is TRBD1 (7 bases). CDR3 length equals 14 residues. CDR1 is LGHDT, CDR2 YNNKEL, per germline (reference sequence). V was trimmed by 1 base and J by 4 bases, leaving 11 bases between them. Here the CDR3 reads CASSQAQGRYEQYF. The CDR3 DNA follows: TGTGCCAGCAGCCAAGCACAGGGGAGGTACGAGCAGTACTTC.

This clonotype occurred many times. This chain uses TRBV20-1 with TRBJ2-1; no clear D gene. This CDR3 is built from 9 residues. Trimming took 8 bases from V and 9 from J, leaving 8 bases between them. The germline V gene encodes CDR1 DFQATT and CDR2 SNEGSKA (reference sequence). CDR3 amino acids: CSPVREQFF. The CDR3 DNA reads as TGCAGTCCGGTACGTGAGCAGTTCTTC.

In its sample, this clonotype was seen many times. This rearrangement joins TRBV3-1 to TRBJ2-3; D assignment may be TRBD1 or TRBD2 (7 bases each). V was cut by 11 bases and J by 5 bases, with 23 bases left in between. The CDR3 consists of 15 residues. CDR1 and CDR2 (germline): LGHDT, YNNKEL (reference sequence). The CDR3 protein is CASGGGGSRLDTQYF. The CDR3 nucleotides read TGTGCCTCAGGGGGAGGCGGGAGTAGGTTAGATACGCAGTATTTT.

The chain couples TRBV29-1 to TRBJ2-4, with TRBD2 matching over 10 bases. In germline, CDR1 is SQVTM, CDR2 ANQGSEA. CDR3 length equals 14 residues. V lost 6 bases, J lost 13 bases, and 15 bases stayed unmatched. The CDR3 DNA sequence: TGCAGCGTCCATACCGGGACTAGCGCTCGTGAGCAGTACTTC. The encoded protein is CSVHTGTSAREQYF.

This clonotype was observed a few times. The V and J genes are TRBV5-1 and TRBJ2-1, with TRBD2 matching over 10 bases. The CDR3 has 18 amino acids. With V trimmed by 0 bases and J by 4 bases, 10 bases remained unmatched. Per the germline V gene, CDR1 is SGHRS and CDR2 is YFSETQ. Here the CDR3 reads CASSLGTSGRATYNEQFF. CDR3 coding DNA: TGCGCCAGCAGCTTGGGGACCAGCGGGAGGGCCACATACAATGAGCAGTTCTTC.

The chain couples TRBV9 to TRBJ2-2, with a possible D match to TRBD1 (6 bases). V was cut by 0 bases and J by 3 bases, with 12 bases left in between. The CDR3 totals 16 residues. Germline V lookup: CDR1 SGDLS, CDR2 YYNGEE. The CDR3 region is CASSVALGAHTGELFF. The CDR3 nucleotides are TGTGCCAGCAGCGTAGCTTTGGGGGCCCACACCGGGGAGCTGTTTTTT.

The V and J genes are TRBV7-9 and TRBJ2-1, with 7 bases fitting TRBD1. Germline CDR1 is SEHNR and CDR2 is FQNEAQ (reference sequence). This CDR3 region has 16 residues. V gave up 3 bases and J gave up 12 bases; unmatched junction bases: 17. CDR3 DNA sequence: TGTGCCAGCAGCTTGGTCGCCGGGACAGTCCACGATGGGCAGTTCTTC. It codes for CASSLVAGTVHDGQFF. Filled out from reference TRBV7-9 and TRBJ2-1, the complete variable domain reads DTGVSQNPRHKITKRGQNVTFRCDPISEHNRLYWYRQTLGQGPEFLTYFQNEAQLEKSRLLSDRFSAERPKGSFSTLEIQRTEQGDSAMYLCASSLVAGTVHDGQFFGPGTRLTVL.

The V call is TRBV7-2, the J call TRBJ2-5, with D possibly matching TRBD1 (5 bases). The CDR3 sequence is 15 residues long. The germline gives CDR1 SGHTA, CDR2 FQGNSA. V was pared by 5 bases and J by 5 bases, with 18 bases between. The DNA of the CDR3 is TGTGCCAGCAGCAGGCAGGGCAGGATCGGGGAGACCCAGTACTTC. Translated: CASSRQGRIGETQYF.

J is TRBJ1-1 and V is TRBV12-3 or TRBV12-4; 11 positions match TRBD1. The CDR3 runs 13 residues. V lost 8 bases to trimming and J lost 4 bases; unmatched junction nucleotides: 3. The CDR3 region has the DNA TGTGCCAGCGGGACAGGGGGTCTCACTGAAGCTTTCTTT. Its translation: CASGTGGLTEAFF.

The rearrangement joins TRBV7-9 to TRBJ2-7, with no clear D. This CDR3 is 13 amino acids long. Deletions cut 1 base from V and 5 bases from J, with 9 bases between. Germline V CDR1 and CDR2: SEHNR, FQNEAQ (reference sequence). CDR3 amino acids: CASSLGSSNEQYF. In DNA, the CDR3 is TGTGCCAGCAGCTTAGGAAGTAGTAACGAGCAGTACTTC. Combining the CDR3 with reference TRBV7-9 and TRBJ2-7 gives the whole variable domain DTGVSQNPRHKITKRGQNVTFRCDPISEHNRLYWYRQTLGQGPEFLTYFQNEAQLEKSRLLSDRFSAERPKGSFSTLEIQRTEQGDSAMYLCASSLGSSNEQYFGPGTRLTVT.

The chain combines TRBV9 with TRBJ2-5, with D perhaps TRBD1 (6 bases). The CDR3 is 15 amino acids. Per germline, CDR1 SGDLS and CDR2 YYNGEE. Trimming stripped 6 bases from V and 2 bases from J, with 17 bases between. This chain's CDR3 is CASTGTGQRQETQYF. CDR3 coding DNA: TGTGCCAGCACTGGGACGGGACAACGTCAAGAGACCCAGTACTTC.

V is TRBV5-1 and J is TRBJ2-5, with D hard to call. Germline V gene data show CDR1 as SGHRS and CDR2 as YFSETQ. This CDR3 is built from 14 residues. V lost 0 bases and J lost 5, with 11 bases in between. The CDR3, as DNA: TGCGCCAGCAGCTTGGGACCCACGCAGGAGACCCAGTACTTC. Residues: CASSLGPTQETQYF.

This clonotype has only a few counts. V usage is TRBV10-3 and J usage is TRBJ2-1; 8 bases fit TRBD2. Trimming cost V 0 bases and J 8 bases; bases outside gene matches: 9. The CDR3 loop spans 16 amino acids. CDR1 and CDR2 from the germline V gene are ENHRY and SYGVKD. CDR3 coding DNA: TGTGCCATCAGTGAGTCGGGGGCGGGAGGCCTCGATGAGCAGTTCTTC. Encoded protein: CAISESGAGGLDEQFF.

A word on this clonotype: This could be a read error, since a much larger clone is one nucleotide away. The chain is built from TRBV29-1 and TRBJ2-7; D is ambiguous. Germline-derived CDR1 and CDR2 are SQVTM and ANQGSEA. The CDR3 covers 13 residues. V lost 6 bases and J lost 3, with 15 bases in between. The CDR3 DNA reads TGCAGCGTCACTCCCACAGTGTACTACGAGCAGTACTTC. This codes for CSVTPTVYYEQYF.

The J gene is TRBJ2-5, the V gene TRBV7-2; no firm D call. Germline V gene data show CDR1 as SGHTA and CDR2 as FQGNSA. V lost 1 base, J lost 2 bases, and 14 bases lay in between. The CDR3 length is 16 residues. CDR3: CASSLVSARRQETQYF. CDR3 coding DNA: TGTGCCAGCAGCTTAGTTTCGGCTAGACGACAAGAGACCCAGTACTTC.

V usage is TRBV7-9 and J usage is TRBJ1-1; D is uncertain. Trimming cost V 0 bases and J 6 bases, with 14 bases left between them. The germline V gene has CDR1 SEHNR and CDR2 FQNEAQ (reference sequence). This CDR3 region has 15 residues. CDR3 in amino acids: CASSLARAQSAEAFF. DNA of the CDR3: TGTGCCAGCAGCTTAGCTAGGGCGCAATCCGCTGAAGCTTTCTTT.

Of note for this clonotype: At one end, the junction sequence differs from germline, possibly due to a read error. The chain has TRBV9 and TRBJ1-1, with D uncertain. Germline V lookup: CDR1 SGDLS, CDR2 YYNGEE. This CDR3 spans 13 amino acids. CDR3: CASSAVSNTEAFF. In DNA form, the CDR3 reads TGTGCCAGCAGCGCTGTTTCGAACACGGAAGCTTTCTTT.

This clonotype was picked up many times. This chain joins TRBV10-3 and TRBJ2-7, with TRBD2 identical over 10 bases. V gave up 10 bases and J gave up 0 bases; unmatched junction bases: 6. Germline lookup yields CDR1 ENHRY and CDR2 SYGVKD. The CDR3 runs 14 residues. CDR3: CASERTSGSYEQYF. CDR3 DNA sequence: TGTGCCAGCGAGAGGACTAGCGGCTCCTACGAGCAGTACTTC.

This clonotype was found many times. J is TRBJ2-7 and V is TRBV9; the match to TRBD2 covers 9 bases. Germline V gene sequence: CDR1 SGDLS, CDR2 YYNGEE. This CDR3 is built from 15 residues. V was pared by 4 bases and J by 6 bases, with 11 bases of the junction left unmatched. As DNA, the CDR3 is TGTGCCAGCAGCTCCCCTGTGGGACTAGCTGGCGAGCAGTACTTC. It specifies CASSSPVGLAGEQYF.

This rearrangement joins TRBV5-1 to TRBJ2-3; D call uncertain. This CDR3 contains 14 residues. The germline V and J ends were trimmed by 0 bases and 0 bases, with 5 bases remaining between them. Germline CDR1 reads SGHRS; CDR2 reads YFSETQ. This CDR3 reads CASSLVMSTDTQYF. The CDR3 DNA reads TGCGCCAGCAGCTTGGTGATGAGCACAGATACGCAGTATTTT.

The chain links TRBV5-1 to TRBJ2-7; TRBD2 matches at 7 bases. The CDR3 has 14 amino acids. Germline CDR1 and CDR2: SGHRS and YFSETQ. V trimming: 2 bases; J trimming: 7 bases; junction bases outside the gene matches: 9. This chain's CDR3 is CASSFFSSGNEQYF. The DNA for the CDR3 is TGCGCCAGCAGCTTTTTTTCTAGCGGCAATGAGCAGTACTTC.

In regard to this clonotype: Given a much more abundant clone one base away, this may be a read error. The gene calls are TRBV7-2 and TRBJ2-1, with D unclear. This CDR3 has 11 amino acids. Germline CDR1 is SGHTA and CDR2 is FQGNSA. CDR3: CAGSLFDEQFF. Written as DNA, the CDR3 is TGTGCCGGCAGCTTATTTGATGAGCAGTTCTTC.